The entry below describes one T cell receptor beta chain. Its antigen is unknown. The data are from a study of OX40 agonist ivuxolimab in advanced cancers. The wider study: Males comprised roughly four fifths of the group, whose mean age was approximately 60 years (range about 20 to 85). The study reported partial responses in three patients: one hepatocellular carcinoma, two cutaneous melanoma. Checkpoint inhibitors had been given previously to about 40% of patients. Notes on the study in general: Researchers report that CD8+ T cells had, on average, more expanded clones than CD4+.

Clones were read by immunoSEQ multiplex PCR, and TCRdb kept only the in-frame ones, dropping some. This table holds about 74,000 clones, 85% to 95% found once. Germline V gives CDR1 MGHRA, CDR2 YSYEKL. V lost 0 bases to trimming and J lost 0 bases, with 7 bases between them. CDR3 length: 15 amino acids. The origin of this receptor is an adult with an advanced solid tumor such as melanoma, head and neck, liver or kidney cancer. V usage is TRBV4-1 and J usage is TRBJ2-3, with unresolved D. The sequences come from CD4+ or CD8+ T cells sorted from blood, collected in a trial of the OX40 agonist ivuxolimab. The CDR3 bases are TGCGCCAGCAGCCAAGAAGGACCCAGCACAGATACGCAGTATTTT. This encodes CASSQEGPSTDTQYF.